This T cell receptor (beta chain) was captured by sequencing in a study of blood T cells in healthy people across ages. The amount of total RNA extracted per sample was at least 5.5 micrograms. The CDR3 runs to 15 residues. CDR1 and CDR2 from the germline V gene are SGHRS and YFSETQ. Losses at the gene ends were 6 bases for V and 12 bases for J; bases not matched to a gene: 9. A second PCR, run for about 7 to 12 cycles, used a sample-barcoded 5' primer plus a J-beta primer mix. Each cDNA molecule was tagged by a template-switch adaptor that had 12 random nucleotides. TCRdb re-derived calls from the 5' RACE reads in MiXCR, one entry per CDR3 protein. The table lists approximately 1.5 million distinct CDR3 sequences, roughly 32% of them singletons.

The clonotype originates from a woman between 25 and 40 years old in good health. This chain joins TRBV5-1 and TRBJ2-1, with TRBD2 matching over 16 bases. The sequenced sample was blood. CDR3 nucleotides: TGCGCCAGCAAGATTGGGACTAGCGGGAGGGAAAGGCAGTTCTTC. Translated, it gives CASKIGTSGRERQFF. The variable domain in full, completed from reference TRBV5-1 and TRBJ2-1, reads KAGVTQTPRYLIKTRGQQVTLSCSPISGHRSVSWYQQTPGQGLQFLFEYFSETQRNKGNFPGRFSGRQFSNSRSEMNVSTLELGDSALYLCASKIGTSGRERQFFGPGTRLTVL.